What follows are 8 T cell receptor beta chains derived from one specimen sequenced in a study of cytomegalovirus exposure and HLA in healthy donors. 13 Jbeta primers and 60 Vbeta primers were used for the PCR. Assay used: immunoSEQ multiplex PCR; TCRdb lists only in-frame clones, some missing. Here the sample spans about 140,000 clones, about 74% being singletons. The sequencing sample was made of PBMCs. Receptors were obtained from a male donor in good health and CMV-seronegative.

Turning to this clone: One end of the junction does not line up with germline, which may come from a read error. The chain uses TRBV18 and TRBJ1-3; D is perhaps TRBD1 (5 bases). Germline V gives CDR1 KGHSH, CDR2 LQKENI. The CDR3 totals 13 residues. DNA of the CDR3: TGTGCCAGCTCACCAGGACGGGACTCCCGAGGGTTTTTT. Residues: CASSPGRDSRGFF.

J is TRBJ2-1 and V is TRBV7-2; D not certain. In germline, CDR1 is SGHTA, CDR2 FQGNSA. V lost 1 base and J lost 0, with 16 bases in between. The CDR3 has 18 residues. CDR3 DNA: TGTGCCAGCAGCTTAGGATTCGGGTCATCTAGCTCCTACAATGAGCAGTTCTTC. Translating it yields CASSLGFGSSSSYNEQFF.

This clone has only one observation. The V call is TRBV7-2, the J call TRBJ2-5, with D tentatively TRBD2 (5 bases). V dropped 5 bases and J dropped 4 bases, with 14 bases sitting between them. The germline gives CDR1 SGHTA, CDR2 FQGNSA. The CDR3 length is 14 residues. CDR3 residues: CASSPILGPETQYF. In DNA form, the CDR3 reads TGTGCCAGCAGCCCGATACTAGGACCAGAGACCCAGTACTTC.

This chain links TRBV28 with TRBJ2-1, with 10 bases that match TRBD1. Per the germline V gene, CDR1 is MDHEN and CDR2 is SYDVKM. CDR3 length: 15 amino acids. The junction had 4 bases not matched to a gene; V was cut back by 3 bases and J by 5 bases. This chain's CDR3 is CASSFYGTGDNEQFF. The CDR3 DNA reads TGTGCCAGCAGTTTTTATGGGACAGGGGACAATGAGCAGTTCTTC.

Of note for this clone: The identical CDR3 is also encoded by other nucleotide sequences in the sample. V usage is TRBV18 and J usage is TRBJ1-2; TRBD1 aligns across 7 bases. Germline V gives CDR1 KGHSH, CDR2 LQKENI. Unmatched junction bases numbered 0, after V lost 2 bases and J lost 3 bases. The CDR3 sequence is 13 residues long. CDR3 sequence (DNA): TGTGCCAGCTCACCAGGACAGGACTATGGCTACACCTTC. Translation: CASSPGQDYGYTF.

This chain connects TRBV5-1 to TRBJ2-7; possibly TRBD1 for D (6 bases). Germline V gives CDR1 SGHRS, CDR2 YFSETQ. CDR3 length equals 13 residues. The V end lost 2 bases, the J end lost 7 bases, and 13 bases lay between the germline ends. In DNA, the CDR3 is TGCGCCAGCAGCTTAGGGGCAGGGGAAGAGCAGTACTTC. It yields the protein CASSLGAGEEQYF.

This clone appeared a single time. The V call is TRBV4-3, the J call TRBJ2-7; 14 nucleotides agree with TRBD2. V was pared by 0 bases and J by 5 bases, with 9 bases of the junction left unmatched. Looked up from germline, CDR1 is LGHNA and CDR2 is YSLEER. This CDR3 comprises 18 residues. In DNA form, the CDR3 reads TGCGCCAGCAGCCAAGATCAAAGGACTAGCGGGAGGTATAACGAGCAGTACTTC. This sequence encodes CASSQDQRTSGRYNEQYF.

The chain is built from TRBV9 and TRBJ1-3; D gene uncertain. The germline gives CDR1 SGDLS, CDR2 YYNGEE. This CDR3 has 15 residues. V shed 0 bases and J shed 4 bases, with 11 bases lying between them. CDR3 protein: CASSVAGSGGNTIYF. CDR3 in DNA: TGTGCCAGCAGCGTAGCCGGGTCGGGAGGAAACACCATATATTTT.